The subject of this entry is one T cell receptor beta chain. This record comes from a study of blood T cell repertoires in COVID-19. Sequencing used immunoSEQ multiplex PCR; TCRdb keeps in-frame clones, though not all of them. The sample has roughly 460,000 clones, roughly 89% seen once. J gave up 2 bases and V 3 bases, and 6 bases lay outside the gene matches. Per the germline V gene, CDR1 is DFQATT and CDR2 is SNEGSKA (reference sequence). CDR3 size: 15 residues. The chain uses TRBV20-1 and TRBJ2-7, with TRBD2 identical over 11 bases. This sequence was found in a man in his late teens or twenties with COVID-19, enrolled during active disease. The sequenced sample consisted of peripheral blood. The DNA of the CDR3 is TGCAGTGCTAGTTCCGGGACTAGCGGAACCTACGAGCAGTACTTC. Protein: CSASSGTSGTYEQYF.